This is a list of T cell receptor beta chains from one sample in a study of T cell responses to AZD1222 COVID-19 vaccine. This table comes from immunoSEQ multiplex PCR, and its TCRdb copy is limited to in-frame clones, with some not included. The table records about 140,000 clones, 85% to 95% of them present only once. The input for sequencing was peripheral blood, taken on day 0 of AZD1222 vaccination. Receptors were obtained from an adult in good health. Both conserved end residues are part of each CDR3. The order of the fields is V gene, J gene, CDR3 protein.

>TRBV7-2|TRBJ1-2
CASSQGMGRSDGYTF
>TRBV12-5|TRBJ2-1
CASGLATGSGSYNEQFF
>TRBV11-2|TRBJ1-1
CASSSAMNTEAFF
>TRBV12-2|TRBJ1-5
CASRPNQGPLGQPQHF
>TRBV5-1|TRBJ2-1
CASSLLESSYNEQFF
>TRBV7-3|TRBJ2-3
CASSALGTSGSGDTQYF
>TRBV28|TRBJ1-2
CASSRDRIANYGYTF
>TRBV10-3|TRBJ2-3
CAIRAAGLAGGSDTQYF
>TRBV7-2|TRBJ1-4
CASSLAPRVEKLFF
>TRBV28|TRBJ1-2
CASSSPGGGGGYTF
>TRBV12-3/TRBV12-4|TRBJ1-2
CASSFGRGEGYTF
>TRBV12-2|TRBJ2-7
CASRSRGTGGPYEQYF
>TRBV10-2|TRBJ2-1
CATTPGGPSYNEQFF
>TRBV7-2|TRBJ1-5
CASSLMSGGNQPQHF
>TRBV7-2|TRBJ2-5
CASSSGLPGETQYF
>TRBV4-3|TRBJ1-1
CASSQDRRGRTEAFF
>TRBV28|TRBJ2-7
CASSLLVAGTIEYEQYF
>TRBV13|TRBJ1-6
CASSFRQGNSPLHF
>TRBV29-1|TRBJ1-4
CSVEEGTGNEKLFF